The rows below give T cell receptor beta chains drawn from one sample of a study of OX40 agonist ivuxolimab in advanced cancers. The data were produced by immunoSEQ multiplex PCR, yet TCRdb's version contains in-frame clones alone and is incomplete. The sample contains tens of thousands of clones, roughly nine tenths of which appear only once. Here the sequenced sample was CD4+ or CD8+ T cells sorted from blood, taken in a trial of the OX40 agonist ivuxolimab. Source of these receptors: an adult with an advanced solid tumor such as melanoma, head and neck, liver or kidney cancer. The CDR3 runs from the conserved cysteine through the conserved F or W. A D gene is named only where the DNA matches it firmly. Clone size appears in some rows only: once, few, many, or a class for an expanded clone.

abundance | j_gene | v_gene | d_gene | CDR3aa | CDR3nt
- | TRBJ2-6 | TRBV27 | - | CASGLVGANVLTF | TGTGCCAGCGGCTTGGTTGGGGCCAACGTCCTGACTTTC
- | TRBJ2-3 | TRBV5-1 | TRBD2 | CASSPGLAGGPDTQYF | TGCGCCAGCAGCCCGGGACTAGCGGGAGGTCCAGATACGCAGTATTTT
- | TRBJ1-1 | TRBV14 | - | CASSRGRSNTEAFF | TGTGCCAGCAGCCGGGGACGGTCAAACACTGAAGCTTTCTTT
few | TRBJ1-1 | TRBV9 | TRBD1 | CASSVGDSAEAFF | TGTGCCAGCAGCGTAGGGGACAGCGCTGAAGCTTTCTTT
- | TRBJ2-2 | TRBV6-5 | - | CASSYLQANTGELFF | TGTGCCAGCAGTTACCTACAGGCGAACACCGGGGAGCTGTTTTTT
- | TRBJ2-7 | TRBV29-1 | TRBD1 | CSAGTGVGEQYF | TGCAGCGCCGGGACAGGGGTGGGCGAGCAGTACTTC
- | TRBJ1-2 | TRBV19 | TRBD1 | CASSGTGAYGYTF | TGTGCCAGTAGTGGGACAGGGGCTTATGGCTACACCTTC
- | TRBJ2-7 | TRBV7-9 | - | CASSLESFLGEQYF | TGTGCCAGCAGCTTAGAGTCGTTTCTGGGAGAGCAGTACTTC
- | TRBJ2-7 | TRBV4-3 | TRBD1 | CASSQWGGQGSPYEQYF | TGCGCCAGCAGCCAATGGGGGGGACAGGGATCCCCCTACGAGCAGTACTTC
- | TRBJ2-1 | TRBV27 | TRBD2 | CASSPLAGGYNEQFF | TGTGCCAGCAGCCCTCTAGCGGGGGGCTACAATGAGCAGTTCTTC
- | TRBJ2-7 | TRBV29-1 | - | CSVVASPYEQYF | TGCAGCGTTGTGGCGTCCCCCTACGAGCAGTACTTC
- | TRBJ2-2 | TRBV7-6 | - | CASSLSSSGTGELFF | TGTGCCAGCAGCTTATCGTCCTCGGGCACCGGGGAGCTGTTTTTT
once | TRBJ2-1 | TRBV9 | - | CASSPEGTGYNEQFF | TGTGCCAGCAGCCCTGAAGGGACTGGTTACAATGAGCAGTTCTTC
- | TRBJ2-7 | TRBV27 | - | CASSLSPRGTYEQYF | TGTGCCAGCAGTCTATCCCCCCGGGGCACCTACGAGCAGTACTTC
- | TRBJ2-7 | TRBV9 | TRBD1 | CASSRGTASYEQYF | TGTGCCAGCAGCCGTGGGACAGCCTCCTACGAGCAGTACTTC
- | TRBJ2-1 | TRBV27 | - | CASSLPDSYNEQFF | TGTGCCAGCAGTTTGCCGGACAGCTACAATGAGCAGTTCTTC
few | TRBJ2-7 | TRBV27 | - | CASSSHLEGYEQYF | TGTGCCAGCAGTTCCCACTTGGAGGGCTACGAGCAGTACTTC
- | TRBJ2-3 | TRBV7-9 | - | CASSLSAASTDTQYF | TGTGCCAGCAGCTTATCGGCAGCGAGCACAGATACGCAGTATTTT
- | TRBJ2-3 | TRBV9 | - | CASSVASTDTQYF | TGTGCCAGCAGCGTAGCGTCCACAGATACGCAGTATTTT
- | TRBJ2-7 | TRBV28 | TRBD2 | CASSIQREVPYEQYF | TGTGCCAGCAGTATCCAGCGGGAAGTTCCCTACGAGCAGTACTTC
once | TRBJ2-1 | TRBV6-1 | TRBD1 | CASSESRGLWGEQFF | TGTGCCAGCAGTGAATCCAGGGGGCTTTGGGGTGAGCAGTTCTTC
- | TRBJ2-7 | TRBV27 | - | CASRNRANYEQYF | TGTGCCAGCAGAAATAGGGCTAACTACGAGCAGTACTTC
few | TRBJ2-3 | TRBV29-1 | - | CSVVWLAASTDTQYF | TGCAGCGTTGTTTGGTTGGCGGCTAGCACAGATACGCAGTATTTT
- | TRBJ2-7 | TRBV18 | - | CASSELRGGPYEQYF | TGTGCCAGCTCAGAACTTCGCGGGGGCCCCTACGAGCAGTACTTC
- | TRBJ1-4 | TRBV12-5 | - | CASGSTPSGPNEKLFF | TGTGCTAGTGGCTCTACCCCCTCGGGACCTAATGAAAAACTGTTTTTT
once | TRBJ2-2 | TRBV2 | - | CASSEPGTPNTGELFF | TGTGCCAGCAGTGAACCCGGCACCCCCAACACCGGGGAGCTGTTTTTT
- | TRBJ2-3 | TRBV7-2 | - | CASSLGTASTDTQYF | TGTGCCAGCAGCTTAGGGACAGCTAGCACAGATACGCAGTATTTT
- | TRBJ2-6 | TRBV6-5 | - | CASSYSGNGANVLTF | TGTGCCAGCAGTTACTCTGGGAACGGGGCCAACGTCCTGACTTTC
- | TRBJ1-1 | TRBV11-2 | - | CASLSLGKHTEAFF | TGTGCCAGCTTGAGCTTGGGGAAGCACACTGAAGCTTTCTTT
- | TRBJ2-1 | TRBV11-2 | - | CASSFAINRYINEQFF | TGTGCCAGCAGCTTCGCAATTAACAGGTACATCAATGAGCAGTTCTTC
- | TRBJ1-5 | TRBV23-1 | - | CASSQSCGRDGKDSNQPQHF | TGCGCCAGCAGTCAATCCTGTGGTCGTGACGGAAAAGATAGCAATCAGCCCCAGCATTTT
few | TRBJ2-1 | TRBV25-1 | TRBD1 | CASSARTGSLEQFF | TGTGCCAGCAGTGCCCGGACAGGGTCCCTTGAGCAGTTCTTC
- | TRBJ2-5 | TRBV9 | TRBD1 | CASSAGTAIKETQYF | TGTGCCAGCAGCGCCGGGACAGCGATTAAAGAGACCCAGTACTTC
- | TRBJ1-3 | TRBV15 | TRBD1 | CATSSGTGMNTIYF | TGTGCCACCAGCAGCGGGACAGGGATGAACACCATATATTTT
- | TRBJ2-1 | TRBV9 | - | CASSVARRSSYNEQFF | TGTGCCAGCAGCGTAGCTCGGCGTAGCTCCTACAATGAGCAGTTCTTC
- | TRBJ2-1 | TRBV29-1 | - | CSVLLVISYNEQFF | TGCAGCGTCCTCTTAGTAATCTCCTACAATGAGCAGTTCTTC
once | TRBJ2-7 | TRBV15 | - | CATSGGLNEQYF | TGTGCCACCAGCGGGGGGCTTAACGAGCAGTACTTC
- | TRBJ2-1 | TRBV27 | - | CASSLLYIEQTTYNEQFF | TGTGCCAGCAGTTTACTTTATATAGAACAGACCACCTACAATGAGCAGTTCTTC
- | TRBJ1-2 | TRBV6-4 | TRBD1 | CASSYTTGGFNYGYTF | TGTGCCAGCAGTTATACGACAGGGGGCTTTAACTATGGCTACACCTTC
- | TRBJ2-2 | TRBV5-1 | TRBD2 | CASSFRLAGGGTGELFF | TGCGCCAGCAGCTTCAGACTAGCGGGAGGTGGGACCGGGGAGCTGTTTTTT
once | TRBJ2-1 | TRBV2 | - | CASTGARGQFF | TGTGCCAGCACTGGGGCACGGGGGCAGTTCTTC
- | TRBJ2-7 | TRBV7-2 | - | CASSLSSGEQYF | TGTGCCAGCAGCTTATCCTCGGGGGAGCAGTACTTC
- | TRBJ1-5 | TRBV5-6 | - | CASSLGGYSNQPQHF | TGTGCCAGCAGCTTGGGAGGATATAGCAATCAGCCCCAGCATTTT
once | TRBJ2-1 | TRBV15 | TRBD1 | CATSGRTGDEQFF | TGTGCCACCAGCGGAAGGACAGGGGATGAGCAGTTCTTC
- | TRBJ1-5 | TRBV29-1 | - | CSVVFVHSRGPTGSQHF | TGCAGCGTTGTGTTCGTTCACTCCCGGGGGCCCACAGGTTCCCAGCATTTT
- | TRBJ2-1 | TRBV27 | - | CASTPAGLNNEQFF | TGTGCCAGCACCCCCGCGGGACTGAACAATGAGCAGTTCTTC
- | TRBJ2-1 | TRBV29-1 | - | CTLRKGFNEQFF | TGCACGCTCAGAAAAGGGTTCAATGAGCAGTTCTTC
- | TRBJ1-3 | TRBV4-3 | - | CASSQDGFGNTIYF | TGCGCCAGCAGCCAAGACGGATTTGGAAACACCATATATTTT
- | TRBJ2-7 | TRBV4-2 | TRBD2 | CASSQDGGGREGRYEQYF | TGTGCCAGCAGCCAAGATGGGGGTGGTCGGGAGGGCCGCTACGAGCAGTACTTC
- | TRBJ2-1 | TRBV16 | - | CASSQFGAHNEQFF | TGTGCCAGCAGCCAATTTGGAGCCCACAATGAGCAGTTCTTC
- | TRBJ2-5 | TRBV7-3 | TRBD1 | CASSSTGVPETQYF | TGTGCCAGCAGCTCAACAGGGGTTCCAGAGACCCAGTACTTC
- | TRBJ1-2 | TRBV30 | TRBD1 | CAWIQTGVYGYTF | TGTGCCTGGATCCAAACAGGGGTCTATGGCTACACCTTC
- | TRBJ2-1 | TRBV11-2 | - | CASSLEQYNEQFF | TGTGCCAGCAGCTTAGAACAGTACAATGAGCAGTTCTTC